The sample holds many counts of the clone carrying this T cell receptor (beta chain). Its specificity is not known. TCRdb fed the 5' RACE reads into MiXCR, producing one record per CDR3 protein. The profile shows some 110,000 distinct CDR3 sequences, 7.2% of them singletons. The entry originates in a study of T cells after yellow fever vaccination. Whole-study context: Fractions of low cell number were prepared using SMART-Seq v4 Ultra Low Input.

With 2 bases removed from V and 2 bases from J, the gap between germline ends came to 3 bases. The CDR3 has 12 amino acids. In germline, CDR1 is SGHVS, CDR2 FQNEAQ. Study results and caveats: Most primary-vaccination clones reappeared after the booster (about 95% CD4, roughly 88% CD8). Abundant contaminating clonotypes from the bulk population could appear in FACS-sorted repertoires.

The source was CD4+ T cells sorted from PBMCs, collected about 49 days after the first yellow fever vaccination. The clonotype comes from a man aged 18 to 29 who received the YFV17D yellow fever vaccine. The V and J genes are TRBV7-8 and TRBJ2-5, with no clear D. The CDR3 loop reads CASSLMQETQYF. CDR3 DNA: TGTGCCAGCAGCTTAATGCAAGAGACCCAGTACTTC.